This entry concerns a single TCR beta chain. Germline V CDR1 and CDR2: LGHNA, YNFKEQ. The V gene end was trimmed by 6 bases and the J gene end by 3 bases; junction bases not matched to a gene: 3. CDR3 length: 13 amino acids. This sample is part of a study of T-cell reconstitution after alpha-beta-depleted transplantation in children. Preparation of the TCRbeta library was carried out with unique molecular identifiers. TCRdb recomputed calls from the PCR reads with MiXCR, one row per CDR3 protein. There are hundreds of thousands of distinct CDR3 sequences in the sample; 9.5% to 10% occur only once, and roughly a tenth lies in the top ten.

The chain couples TRBV4-2 to TRBJ1-2; TRBD1 agrees at 8 bases. The TCR sequence derives from a human donor who donated a stem cell graft to a child with SCID. This sample comprised PBMCs from the stem cell graft donor, obtained from the stem cell graft. The CDR3 nucleotides are TGTGCCAGCAGACCGGACAGGGACTATGGCTACACCTTC. This encodes CASRPDRDYGYTF.